This entry concerns a single TCR beta chain. Its antigen is unknown. This entry comes from a study of T-cell memory formation after mild COVID-19. At the level of the study: In these data, TCR clusters were largely donor specific. Overall study findings and caveats: Certain responding clones were present in pre-infection memory, suggesting participation of cross-reactive memory. CD4/CD8 balance held among clones contracting day 15 to 85, and later expanders leaned CD4+.

V shed 5 bases and J shed 7 bases, with 23 bases lying between them. Looked up from germline, CDR1 is KGHSH and CDR2 is LQKENI. The CDR3 runs to 16 residues. 5'RACE with constant-segment primers yielded barcoded, UMI-tagged TCR alpha and TCR beta cDNA libraries. TCRdb processed the 5' RACE reads anew with MiXCR; each CDR3 protein has one entry. The sample holds roughly 280,000 distinct CDR3 sequences, 15% to 20% seen once. The specimen sequenced was PBMCs or a T cell subset sorted from them (not recorded which). This sequence was found in a man younger than 30 who had mild COVID-19 (a few samples of this study predate the infection). Cell type and time point are not known. The genes are TRBV18 and TRBJ2-5; D possibly corresponds to TRBD1 (5 bases). The CDR3 region is CASSFPVGASGATQYF. The CDR3 region has the DNA TGTGCCAGCTCATTTCCCGTTGGAGCGAGTGGGGCGACCCAGTACTTC.